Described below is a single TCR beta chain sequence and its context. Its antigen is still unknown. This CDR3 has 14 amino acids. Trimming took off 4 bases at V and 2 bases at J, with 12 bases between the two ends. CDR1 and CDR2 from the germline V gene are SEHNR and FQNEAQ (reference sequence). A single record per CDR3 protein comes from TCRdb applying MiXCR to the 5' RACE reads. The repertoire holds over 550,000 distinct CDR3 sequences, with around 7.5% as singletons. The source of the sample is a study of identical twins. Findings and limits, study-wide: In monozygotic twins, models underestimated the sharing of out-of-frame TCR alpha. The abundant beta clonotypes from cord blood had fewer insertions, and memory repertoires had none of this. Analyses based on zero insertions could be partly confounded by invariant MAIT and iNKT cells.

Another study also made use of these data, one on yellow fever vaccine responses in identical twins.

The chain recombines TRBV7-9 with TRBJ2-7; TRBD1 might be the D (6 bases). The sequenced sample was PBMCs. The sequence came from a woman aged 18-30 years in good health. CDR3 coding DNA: TGTGCCAGCAGCTCCCGGGACACCCCCTACGAGCAGTACTTC. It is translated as CASSSRDTPYEQYF.